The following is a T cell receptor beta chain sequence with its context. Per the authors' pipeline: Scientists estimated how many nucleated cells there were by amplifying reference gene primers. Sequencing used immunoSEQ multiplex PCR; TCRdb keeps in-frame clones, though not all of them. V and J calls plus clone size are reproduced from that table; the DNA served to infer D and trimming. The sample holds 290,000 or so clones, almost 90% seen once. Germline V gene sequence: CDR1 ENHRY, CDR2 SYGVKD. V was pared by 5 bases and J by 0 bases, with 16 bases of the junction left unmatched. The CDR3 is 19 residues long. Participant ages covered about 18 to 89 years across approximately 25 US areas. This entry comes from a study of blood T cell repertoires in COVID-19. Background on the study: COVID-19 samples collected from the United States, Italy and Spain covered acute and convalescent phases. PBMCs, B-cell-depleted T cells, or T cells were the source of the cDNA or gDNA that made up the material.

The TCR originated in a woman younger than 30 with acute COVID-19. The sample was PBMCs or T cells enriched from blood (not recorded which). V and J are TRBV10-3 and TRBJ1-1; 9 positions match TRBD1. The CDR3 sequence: CAISRFLGTGNMVNTEAFF. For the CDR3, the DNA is TGTGCCATCAGTCGTTTTTTGGGGACAGGGAATATGGTGAACACTGAAGCTTTCTTT.